This T cell receptor (beta chain) emerged from a study of blood T cell repertoires in COVID-19. Overall study: Sites in the United States, Italy and Spain provided acute and convalescent COVID-19 samples. Sample material is recorded as cDNA or gDNA derived from T cells, B-cell-depleted T cells, or PBMCs.

The protocol was immunoSEQ multiplex PCR, while the TCRdb copy is restricted to in-frame clones and leaves out a portion. The top ten clones hold about 1% of a sample with about 310,000 clones, 90% of them seen once. Seattle enrolled patients during active infection and tracked them longitudinally. This clonotype originated in a woman between 40 and 55 years old with COVID-19, enrolled during active disease. Material for sequencing was peripheral blood.

The CDR3 bases are TGTGCCAGCAGCGCCAGGAGCGGGGGACCCGGGGATACGCAGTATTTT. The encoded protein is CASSARSGGPGDTQYF. V usage is TRBV9 and J usage is TRBJ2-3; 8 bases agree with TRBD2. The CDR3 loop spans 16 amino acids. The V gene's germline CDR1 is SGDLS and CDR2 YYNGEE. V was pared by 3 bases and J by 6 bases, with 12 bases of the junction left unmatched.